Listed below are T cell receptor beta chains from one sample, sequenced in a study of T cell responses to AZD1222 COVID-19 vaccine. Sequenced by immunoSEQ multiplex PCR; TCRdb stores in-frame clones only, minus some. Here the sample spans tens of thousands of clones, approximately 86% being singletons. The material sequenced was peripheral blood, taken on day 0 of AZD1222 vaccination. All receptors derive from an adult in good health. Both conserved end residues are part of each CDR3. The D gene is left open where the match is weak. The listing skips clone size in some rows; elsewhere it reads once, few, many or a size class.

CDR3 protein: CASSVGQGATGNTIYF
CDR3 DNA: TGTGCCAGCAGCGTGGGACAGGGTGCGACTGGAAACACCATATATTTT
D gene: TRBD1
clone size: -
J gene: TRBJ1-3
V gene: TRBV13

CDR3 protein: CASSMTGLYEQYF
CDR3 DNA: TGTGCCAGTAGTATGACAGGGCTCTACGAGCAGTACTTC
D gene: TRBD1
clone size: -
J gene: TRBJ2-7
V gene: TRBV19

CDR3 protein: CASSVAGNTEAFF
CDR3 DNA: TGTGCCAGCAGCGTGGCAGGGAACACTGAAGCTTTCTTT
D gene: -
clone size: -
J gene: TRBJ1-1
V gene: TRBV9

CDR3 protein: CASSLNGIADEQYF
CDR3 DNA: TGTGCCAGCAGCTTAAATGGTATCGCCGACGAGCAGTACTTC
D gene: -
clone size: -
J gene: TRBJ2-7
V gene: TRBV7-3

CDR3 protein: CASSGLARETQYF
CDR3 DNA: TGTGCCAGCAGCGGACTAGCGAGGGAGACCCAGTACTTC
D gene: TRBD2
clone size: -
J gene: TRBJ2-5
V gene: TRBV2

CDR3 protein: CAWSRQGGTEAFF
CDR3 DNA: TGTGCCTGGAGCCGGCAGGGGGGCACTGAAGCTTTCTTT
D gene: TRBD1
clone size: -
J gene: TRBJ1-1
V gene: TRBV30

CDR3 protein: CASSSFSGIEYEQYF
CDR3 DNA: TGTGCCAGCAGCTCATTTAGCGGGATCGAGTACGAGCAGTACTTC
D gene: TRBD2
clone size: -
J gene: TRBJ2-7
V gene: TRBV7-2

CDR3 protein: CAISSLAGGYEQYF
CDR3 DNA: TGTGCCATCAGTTCTCTAGCGGGAGGCTACGAGCAGTACTTC
D gene: TRBD2
clone size: -
J gene: TRBJ2-7
V gene: TRBV10-3

CDR3 protein: CASSPLAGGNTGELFF
CDR3 DNA: TGTGCCAGCAGCCCCCTAGCGGGAGGGAACACCGGGGAGCTGTTTTTT
D gene: TRBD2
clone size: medium-sized
J gene: TRBJ2-2
V gene: TRBV7-2

CDR3 protein: CATSDSSGGHTEAFF
CDR3 DNA: TGTGCCACCAGTGATTCCTCGGGGGGGCACACTGAAGCTTTCTTT
D gene: -
clone size: -
J gene: TRBJ1-1
V gene: TRBV24-1

CDR3 protein: CASSLDGQGRLPEQYF
CDR3 DNA: TGTGCCAGCAGCTTAGACGGACAGGGGCGACTACCCGAGCAGTACTTC
D gene: TRBD1
clone size: -
J gene: TRBJ2-7
V gene: TRBV7-9

CDR3 protein: CASSPPSGMNRNEQFF
CDR3 DNA: TGTGCCAGCAGCCCACCTAGCGGGATGAACAGGAATGAGCAGTTCTTC
D gene: TRBD2
clone size: few
J gene: TRBJ2-1
V gene: TRBV3-1/TRBV3-2

CDR3 protein: CASSLVALGGRAYEQYF
CDR3 DNA: TGTGCCAGCAGCCTTGTAGCACTCGGGGGAAGGGCCTACGAGCAGTACTTC
D gene: -
clone size: -
J gene: TRBJ2-7
V gene: TRBV5-4

CDR3 protein: CASSFGPNTGELFF
CDR3 DNA: TGTGCCAGCAGCTTCGGACCAAACACCGGGGAGCTGTTTTTT
D gene: -
clone size: -
J gene: TRBJ2-2
V gene: TRBV7-8

CDR3 protein: CASSYSLRPYNEQFF
CDR3 DNA: TGTGCCAGCAGTTACTCCCTTCGTCCCTACAATGAGCAGTTCTTC
D gene: -
clone size: -
J gene: TRBJ2-1
V gene: TRBV6-5

CDR3 protein: CASTLALGGYTF
CDR3 DNA: TGTGCCAGCACCCTGGCCCTAGGAGGCTACACCTTC
D gene: -
clone size: once
J gene: TRBJ1-2
V gene: TRBV7-3

CDR3 protein: CASSLALAGGLVYNEQFF
CDR3 DNA: TGTGCCAGCAGCTTAGCACTAGCGGGAGGGCTAGTCTACAATGAGCAGTTCTTC
D gene: TRBD2
clone size: -
J gene: TRBJ2-1
V gene: TRBV7-8

CDR3 protein: CSVEGRKADEGFLRNEQFF
CDR3 DNA: TGCAGCGTTGAAGGAAGGAAGGCCGATGAGGGTTTCCTGCGCAATGAGCAGTTCTTC
D gene: -
clone size: few
J gene: TRBJ2-1
V gene: TRBV29-1

CDR3 protein: CASSAEDTQYF
CDR3 DNA: TGTGCCAGTAGTGCCGAAGATACGCAGTATTTT
D gene: -
clone size: -
J gene: TRBJ2-3
V gene: TRBV19

CDR3 protein: CASSVAPDTSKYEQYF
CDR3 DNA: TGTGCCAGCAGCGTAGCTCCCGACACCTCGAAATACGAGCAGTACTTC
D gene: -
clone size: -
J gene: TRBJ2-7
V gene: TRBV9

CDR3 protein: CASSLIRQTYGYTF
CDR3 DNA: TGTGCCAGCAGCTTGATAAGACAGACCTATGGCTACACCTTC
D gene: -
clone size: -
J gene: TRBJ1-2
V gene: TRBV7-2

CDR3 protein: CASSAGDFGTQYF
CDR3 DNA: TGCGCCAGCAGTGCCGGAGACTTCGGGACCCAGTACTTC
D gene: -
clone size: -
J gene: TRBJ2-5
V gene: TRBV10-2

CDR3 protein: CARREGLAGGRNEQFF
CDR3 DNA: TGTGCCCGAAGAGAGGGACTAGCGGGAGGGAGGAATGAGCAGTTCTTC
D gene: TRBD2
clone size: once
J gene: TRBJ2-1
V gene: TRBV27

CDR3 protein: CASKLGQGGETQYF
CDR3 DNA: TGTGCCAGCAAATTAGGACAAGGAGGAGAGACCCAGTACTTC
D gene: -
clone size: few
J gene: TRBJ2-5
V gene: TRBV2

CDR3 protein: CASSTIAGKETQYF
CDR3 DNA: TGTGCCAGTAGTACAATAGCGGGAAAAGAGACCCAGTACTTC
D gene: TRBD2
clone size: -
J gene: TRBJ2-5
V gene: TRBV19

CDR3 protein: CASSDWTSGNEQFF
CDR3 DNA: TGTGCCAGCAGTGATTGGACTAGCGGCAATGAGCAGTTCTTC
D gene: TRBD2
clone size: -
J gene: TRBJ2-1
V gene: TRBV2

CDR3 protein: CASSNGQPEETQYF
CDR3 DNA: TGTGCCAGCAGCAACGGACAGCCTGAAGAGACCCAGTACTTC
D gene: -
clone size: -
J gene: TRBJ2-5
V gene: TRBV9

CDR3 protein: CASRGQNSGNTIYF
CDR3 DNA: TGTGCCAGTCGCGGACAGAACTCTGGAAACACCATATATTTT
D gene: -
clone size: -
J gene: TRBJ1-3
V gene: TRBV19

CDR3 protein: CATSTRTGGANEQFF
CDR3 DNA: TGTGCCACCAGCACCAGGACGGGGGGCGCGAATGAGCAGTTCTTC
D gene: -
clone size: -
J gene: TRBJ2-1
V gene: TRBV15

CDR3 protein: CASSLGNSEQYF
CDR3 DNA: TGTGCCAGCAGTCTGGGGAACAGCGAGCAGTACTTC
D gene: -
clone size: -
J gene: TRBJ2-7
V gene: TRBV7-8

CDR3 protein: CASSRTDRENTEAFF
CDR3 DNA: TGTGCCAGTAGTAGGACGGACAGGGAAAACACTGAAGCTTTCTTT
D gene: TRBD1
clone size: -
J gene: TRBJ1-1
V gene: TRBV19

CDR3 protein: CASLASSYEQYF
CDR3 DNA: TGTGCCAGCCTAGCTAGCTCCTACGAGCAGTACTTC
D gene: -
clone size: -
J gene: TRBJ2-7
V gene: TRBV2

CDR3 protein: CASSPPGASNIGGYTF
CDR3 DNA: TGTGCCAGCAGCCCGCCGGGGGCATCTAATATAGGTGGCTACACCTTC
D gene: -
clone size: once
J gene: TRBJ1-2
V gene: TRBV11-2

CDR3 protein: CASSLLGSGSADTQYF
CDR3 DNA: TGTGCCAGCAGCTTACTAGGTAGCGGGAGTGCAGATACGCAGTATTTT
D gene: TRBD2
clone size: -
J gene: TRBJ2-3
V gene: TRBV7-2

CDR3 protein: CAWSKVSQFSYNEQFF
CDR3 DNA: TGTGCCTGGAGTAAGGTTAGTCAGTTCTCCTACAATGAGCAGTTCTTC
D gene: -
clone size: -
J gene: TRBJ2-1
V gene: TRBV30

CDR3 protein: CASYKEGHGYTF
CDR3 DNA: TGTGCCAGTTACAAGGAGGGCCATGGCTACACCTTC
D gene: -
clone size: -
J gene: TRBJ1-2
V gene: TRBV19

CDR3 protein: CASSDGGYYNEQFF
CDR3 DNA: TGTGCCAGCAGCGACGGGGGGTACTACAATGAGCAGTTCTTC
D gene: TRBD2
clone size: -
J gene: TRBJ2-1
V gene: TRBV9

CDR3 protein: CASSFHRETDTQYF
CDR3 DNA: TGTGCCAGCAGTTTTCACAGGGAGACAGATACGCAGTATTTT
D gene: -
clone size: -
J gene: TRBJ2-3
V gene: TRBV28

CDR3 protein: CATANRRDSTPPPNEQFF
CDR3 DNA: TGTGCCACTGCTAACCGCCGGGACTCAACTCCCCCCCCCAATGAGCAGTTCTTC
D gene: -
clone size: -
J gene: TRBJ2-1
V gene: TRBV10-3

CDR3 protein: CASSSGSGANVLTF
CDR3 DNA: TGCGCCAGCAGCTCAGGGTCTGGGGCCAACGTCCTGACTTTC
D gene: -
clone size: -
J gene: TRBJ2-6
V gene: TRBV5-1

CDR3 protein: CASTPAGSGNTIYF
CDR3 DNA: TGTGCCAGCACCCCAGCAGGGTCGGGAAACACCATATATTTT
D gene: -
clone size: -
J gene: TRBJ1-3
V gene: TRBV7-2

CDR3 protein: CASSSDSTNEKLFF
CDR3 DNA: TGCGCCAGCAGCTCAGATTCAACTAATGAAAAACTGTTTTTT
D gene: -
clone size: -
J gene: TRBJ1-4
V gene: TRBV5-1

CDR3 protein: CASSDPGGNYGYTF
CDR3 DNA: TGTGCCAGCAGTGATCCCGGGGGCAACTATGGCTACACCTTC
D gene: -
clone size: -
J gene: TRBJ1-2
V gene: TRBV6-1

CDR3 protein: CAWSGTDHQPQHF
CDR3 DNA: TGTGCCTGGAGTGGGACAGACCATCAGCCCCAGCATTTT
D gene: -
clone size: -
J gene: TRBJ1-5
V gene: TRBV30

CDR3 protein: CASSSGKFDRFYDGYTF
CDR3 DNA: TGTGCCAGCAGTTCTGGGAAGTTTGACAGATTTTACGATGGCTACACCTTC
D gene: -
clone size: -
J gene: TRBJ1-2
V gene: TRBV27

CDR3 protein: CASSLPPGQGGTSGANVLTF
CDR3 DNA: TGCGCCAGCAGCTTGCCCCCAGGACAGGGTGGAACCTCTGGGGCCAACGTCCTGACTTTC
D gene: TRBD1
clone size: once
J gene: TRBJ2-6
V gene: TRBV5-1

CDR3 protein: CASSFSGRLQETQYF
CDR3 DNA: TGTGCCAGCAGCTTCAGCGGGAGGCTCCAAGAGACCCAGTACTTC
D gene: TRBD2
clone size: -
J gene: TRBJ2-5
V gene: TRBV11-1

CDR3 protein: CASSEGLTTDTQYF
CDR3 DNA: TGTGCCAGCAGTGAAGGACTTACTACAGATACGCAGTATTTT
D gene: -
clone size: -
J gene: TRBJ2-3
V gene: TRBV6-1

CDR3 protein: CASSLDQRRLGTEAFF
CDR3 DNA: TGTGCCAGCAGCTTGGACCAAAGGAGATTGGGCACTGAAGCTTTCTTT
D gene: -
clone size: once
J gene: TRBJ1-1
V gene: TRBV5-4

CDR3 protein: CASRETGPPGELFF
CDR3 DNA: TGCGCCAGCAGGGAGACAGGGCCGCCCGGGGAGCTGTTTTTT
D gene: TRBD1
clone size: few
J gene: TRBJ2-2
V gene: TRBV10-1

CDR3 protein: CASSPSRVTYEQYF
CDR3 DNA: TGTGCCAGCTCACCATCACGGGTTACCTACGAGCAGTACTTC
D gene: -
clone size: few
J gene: TRBJ2-7
V gene: TRBV18